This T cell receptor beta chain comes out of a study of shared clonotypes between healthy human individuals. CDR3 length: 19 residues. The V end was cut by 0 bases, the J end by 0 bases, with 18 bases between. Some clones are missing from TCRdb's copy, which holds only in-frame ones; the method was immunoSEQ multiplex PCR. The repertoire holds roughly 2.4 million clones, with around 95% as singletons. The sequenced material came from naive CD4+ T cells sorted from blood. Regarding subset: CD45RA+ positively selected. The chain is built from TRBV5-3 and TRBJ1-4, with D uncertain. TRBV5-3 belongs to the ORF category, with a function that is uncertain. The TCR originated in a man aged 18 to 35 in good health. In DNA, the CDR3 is TGTGCCAGAAGCTTGGGCAGAAGATACCTTTCCACAACTAATGAAAAACTGTTTTTT. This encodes CARSLGRRYLSTTNEKLFF.